One and the same sample provided the 17 T cell receptor beta chains below, sequenced in a study of vaccination effects on CD4 cells after COVID-19 (dated by TCRdb to the early 2020s). No antigens are known for them. Library generation was performed with the immunoSEQ multiplex PCR assay. Drawn from immuneACCESS, this table holds only the in-frame rearrangements with V and J called that TCRdb kept. Clones are partly lost; checked studies trace under half to an unresolved V gene and leave the rest unexplained. The sample has 35,000 to 45,000 clones on record, about three fifths of them singletons. Just under 15% of the sample is held by the ten biggest clonotypes. The ViraFEST assay stimulated PBMC with viral peptide pools and then used TCR sequencing to identify antigen-specific CD4+ T cell clonotypes by expansion. After less than 13 days of culture, CD4+ T cells were isolated with the EasySep CD4+ T cell isolation kit. Healthy vaccine recipients had no prior SARS-CoV-2 infection, confirmed by negative nucleocapsid antibodies before and after vaccination.

The sequences come from CD4+ T cells from PBMCs cultured with HCoV-OC43 spike peptides, collected before COVID-19 vaccination. This sample's cell subset or site label indicates: HCoV-OC43 spike overlapping peptide pool stimulation. All receptors derive from a human donor who received a COVID-19 vaccine.

DNA for the CDR3: TGTGCCAGCAGCTTGACAGGGGTCCACTACAATGAGCAGTTCTTC. This translates into CASSLTGVHYNEQFF. This rearrangement joins TRBV7-2 to TRBJ2-1, with 8 positions matching TRBD1. The CDR3 runs 15 residues. CDR1 is SGHTA and CDR2 is FQGNSA in the germline V gene. With V trimmed by 3 bases and J by 3 bases, 4 bases remained unmatched. The full variable domain, completed using reference TRBV7-2 and TRBJ2-1, is GAGVSQSPSNKVTEKGKDVELRCDPISGHTALYWYRQSLGQGLEFLIYFQGNSAPDKSGLPSDRFSAERTGGSVSTLTIQRTQQEDSAVYLCASSLTGVHYNEQFFGPGTRLTVL.

This clone was detected a few times. This rearrangement joins TRBV10-3 to TRBJ2-3, with D uncertain. CDR1 and CDR2 from the germline V gene are ENHRY and SYGVKD. Trimming cost V 7 bases and J 2 bases, with 10 bases left between them. This CDR3 contains 13 residues. The CDR3 sequence is CAIKPPDTDTQYF. The CDR3 DNA sequence: TGTGCCATCAAACCGCCGGACACAGATACGCAGTATTTT.

This clone appeared a few times. The rearrangement links TRBV18 to TRBJ1-1; tentatively, D is TRBD1 (6 bases). This CDR3 region has 14 residues. In germline, CDR1 is KGHSH, CDR2 LQKENI. V dropped 3 bases and J dropped 7 bases, with 15 bases sitting between them. The CDR3 region has the DNA TGTGCCAGCTCACCGCTCGGGGGCGGGGGTGAAGCTTTCTTT. This encodes CASSPLGGGGEAFF.

The chain recombines TRBV18 with TRBJ2-6; TRBD1 agrees at 9 bases. Germline V gene lookup returns CDR1 KGHSH and CDR2 LQKENI. The CDR3 is 18 residues long. V trimming: 3 bases; J trimming: 0 bases; junction bases outside the gene matches: 6. CDR3 loop: CASSPQTGGNSGANVLTF. The CDR3 DNA reads TGTGCCAGCTCACCCCAGACAGGGGGAAACTCTGGGGCCAACGTCCTGACTTTC.

The chain employs TRBV14 and TRBJ1-6; no firm D call. Germline-derived CDR1 and CDR2 are SGHDN and FVKESK. This CDR3 region has 15 residues. The V end lost 2 bases, the J end lost 5 bases, and 10 bases lay between the germline ends. CDR3 DNA sequence: TGTGCCAGCAGCCAATGGGAGCGAAATAATTCACCCCTCCACTTT. It codes for CASSQWERNNSPLHF.

The CDR3: CASSTIQGWALNQPQHF. CDR3 nucleotides: TGTGCCAGTAGTACAATACAGGGATGGGCCCTCAATCAGCCCCAGCATTTT. V and J are TRBV19 and TRBJ1-5; perhaps TRBD1 as D (6 bases). This CDR3 is built from 17 residues. V lost 4 bases and J lost 3, with 19 bases in between. Germline V gives CDR1 LNHDA, CDR2 SQIVND (reference sequence).

This rearrangement joins TRBV27 to TRBJ1-1; the D gene is possibly TRBD1 (5 bases). The CDR3 runs 14 residues. In germline, CDR1 is MNHEY, CDR2 SMNVEV (reference sequence). Trimming took 5 bases from V and 3 from J, leaving 13 bases between them. The CDR3 here is CASSAVGGDTEAFF. CDR3 DNA: TGTGCCAGCAGTGCCGTCGGGGGGGACACTGAAGCTTTCTTT.

V usage is TRBV7-2 and J usage is TRBJ2-7, with D uncertain. Trimming pared 0 bases from V and 3 bases from J, leaving 6 bases between. The CDR3 spans 13 residues. CDR1 is SGHTA, CDR2 FQGNSA, per germline. The CDR3 sequence is CASSLAVIYEQYF. The CDR3 DNA reads TGTGCCAGCAGCTTAGCTGTGATCTACGAGCAGTACTTC.

The chain carries TRBV5-1 and TRBJ1-2; D is ambiguous. CDR1 and CDR2 (germline): SGHRS, YFSETQ. CDR3 length equals 14 residues. V was shortened by 0 bases and J by 1 base, with 7 bases between the two germline ends. CDR3 in amino acids: CASSLDGLNYGYTF. The CDR3 DNA reads as TGCGCCAGCAGCTTGGACGGTCTTAACTATGGCTACACCTTC.

This chain joins TRBV3-1 (or the pseudogene TRBV3-2) and TRBJ1-4; D remains unclear. Germline assignment: CDR1 LGHDT and CDR2 YNNKEL (reference sequence). Trimming stripped 4 bases from V and 8 bases from J, with 11 bases between. This CDR3 region has 13 residues. In DNA, the CDR3 is TGTGCCAGCAGCCCTTCCGGGCTCGAAAAACTGTTTTTT. As protein: CASSPSGLEKLFF.

The chain carries TRBV5-4 and TRBJ1-2, with 9 nucleotides matching TRBD1. The length of the CDR3 is 13 residues. Germline V CDR1 and CDR2: SGHNT, YYREEE (reference sequence). V trimming: 4 bases; J trimming: 8 bases; junction bases outside the gene matches: 6. The DNA for the CDR3 is TGTGCCAGCAGCCACCAGACAGGGGGAGGCTACACCTTC. This gives the protein CASSHQTGGGYTF.

The chain uses TRBV9 and TRBJ2-5; D not certain. The CDR3 runs to 15 residues. Trimming removed 4 bases at V and 1 base at J, with 14 bases between. Per the germline V gene, CDR1 is SGDLS and CDR2 is YYNGEE. This CDR3 is CASSLWTSPQETQYF. CDR3 DNA: TGTGCCAGCAGCCTCTGGACGAGCCCCCAAGAGACCCAGTACTTC.

V and J are TRBV10-3 and TRBJ2-7; TRBD2 might be the D (6 bases). The CDR3 has 14 amino acids. The ends were cut back, 7 bases at V and 0 bases at J, with 13 bases in the middle. CDR1 is ENHRY and CDR2 is SYGVKD in the germline V gene. The CDR3 DNA is TGTGCCATCACCCCTACCGGGAGCTCCTACGAGCAGTACTTC. Its translation is CAITPTGSSYEQYF.

The J gene is TRBJ2-3, the V gene TRBV6-5; tentatively, D is TRBD1 (5 bases). The CDR3 contains 14 residues. From germline, CDR1 is MNHEY and CDR2 SVGAGI. Trimming removed 6 bases at V and 2 bases at J, with 12 bases between. The CDR3 protein is CASSYVGATDTQYF. The CDR3 DNA follows: TGTGCCAGCAGCTATGTTGGGGCCACAGATACGCAGTATTTT.

The chain links TRBV11-2 to TRBJ2-5, with D hard to call. The CDR3 is 13 amino acids. Germline assignment: CDR1 SGHAT and CDR2 FQNNGV. Deletions cut 1 base from V and 4 bases from J, with 7 bases between. CDR3 in amino acids: CASSLVLGETQYF. DNA for the CDR3: TGTGCCAGCAGCTTAGTTTTAGGAGAGACCCAGTACTTC.

J is TRBJ2-3 and V is TRBV5-6; the D is unclear. The CDR3 consists of 13 residues. From germline, CDR1 is SGHDT and CDR2 YYEEEE. The germline V and J ends were trimmed by 4 bases and 2 bases, with 8 bases remaining between them. This CDR3 is CASSARTTDTQYF. DNA for the CDR3: TGTGCCAGCAGCGCCAGGACCACAGATACGCAGTATTTT.

V is TRBV10-1 and J is TRBJ1-1; D might be TRBD1 (6 bases). CDR1 is WNHNN, CDR2 SYGVQD, per germline (reference sequence). The CDR3 has 13 amino acids. The germline V and J ends were trimmed by 5 bases and 3 bases, with 10 bases remaining between them. The CDR3 nucleotides are TGCGCCAGCAGTAGACAGGCGTACACTGAAGCTTTCTTT. This translates into CASSRQAYTEAFF.